The next 27 T cell receptor beta chains were all read from a single sample in a study of breast tumors, draining lymph nodes, adjacent tissues. Each CDR3 protein gets one entry after TCRdb re-called the multiplex PCR reads with MiXCR. The data contain some 8,500 distinct CDR3 sequences, 35% to 55% of them seen just once; the ten biggest clones take up around 15%. Input material: tumor-adjacent breast tissue. These receptors were obtained from a female donor with breast cancer. Some clones in this sample may be carry-over from other donors' samples.

Regarding this clonotype: This likely comes from a read error, as the CDR3 has no conserved phenylalanine or tryptophan at its end. CDR3 DNA sequence: TGTGCCACCCAGCTCAGGGAAGGGGAAAAACTGTTTCTT. It is translated as CATQLREGEKLFL. The rearrangement links TRBV10-3 to TRBJ1-4; D possibly corresponds to TRBD1 (5 bases). Between the trimmed V and J ends, which lost 10 bases and 8 bases, there was a span of 17 bases. CDR1 is ENHRY and CDR2 is SYGVKD in the germline V gene. The length of the CDR3 is 13 residues.

This clonotype was observed at least ten times. A much larger clone is a single base away; this may be a read error. The V and J genes are TRBV5-8 and TRBJ1-5; 9 bases fit TRBD1. V trimming: 4 bases; J trimming: 2 bases; junction bases outside the gene matches: 7. In germline, CDR1 is SGHTS, CDR2 YDEGEE. This CDR3 comprises 16 residues. The DNA for the CDR3 is TGTGCCAGCAGCGCCGGGACAGGGTTTCGCAATCAGCCCCAGCATTTT. It encodes CASSAGTGFRNQPQHF.

This clonotype is judged medium-sized. The chain combines TRBV15 with TRBJ2-7; D ambiguous. The V gene lost 1 base and the J gene lost 4 bases, with 11 bases spanning the gap. This CDR3 is 14 amino acids long. Germline V CDR1 and CDR2: LNHNV, YYDKDF (reference sequence). The CDR3 region has the DNA TGTGCCACCAGCAGAGGGTTTTGGCAGTACGAGCAGTACTTC. This codes for CATSRGFWQYEQYF.

The table lists this clonotype with many counts. This chain links TRBV27 with TRBJ1-6; the D is unclear. Trimming removed 3 bases from V and 2 bases from J, with 8 bases in between. In germline, CDR1 is MNHEY, CDR2 SMNVEV (reference sequence). This CDR3 comprises 15 residues. In DNA, the CDR3 is TGTGCCAGCAGTTTGAGAGGGCCCTATAATTCACCCCTCCACTTT. Translated, it gives CASSLRGPYNSPLHF.

By its share, this clonotype is medium-sized. The chain recombines TRBV20-1 with TRBJ2-7; 7 bases agree with TRBD2. Trimming removed 0 bases from V and 0 bases from J; junction bases left unmatched: 5. CDR3 size: 15 residues. The germline V gene encodes CDR1 DFQATT and CDR2 SNEGSKA (reference sequence). CDR3 nucleotides: TGCAGTGCTAGAGATGGGGGGGGGGGCTCCTACGAGCAGTACTTC. Translating it yields CSARDGGGGSYEQYF.

The chain employs TRBV12-3 or TRBV12-4 and TRBJ1-4; D is undetermined. The CDR3 is 11 amino acids. The V end was cut by 3 bases, the J end by 8 bases, with 4 bases between. The CDR3 bases are TGTGCCAGCAGTTTTCGGGAAAAACTGTTTTTT. Translated, it gives CASSFREKLFF.

Turning to this clonotype: At one end the junction does not follow the germline gene, possibly because of a read error. The chain links TRBV3-1 to TRBJ1-2, with a weak D call TRBD1 (5 bases). The CDR3 runs 14 residues. The germline V gene encodes CDR1 LGHDT and CDR2 YNNKEL (reference sequence). The CDR3 bases are TGTGCCAGCAGCCAAACAGGCAGGTATGGAGGCTACATCTTC. Its protein product is CASSQTGRYGGYIF. Complete variable domain (other parts from reference TRBV3-1 and TRBJ1-2): DTAVSQTPKYLVTQMGNDKSIKCEQNLGHDTMYWYKQDSKKFLKIMFSYNNKELIINETVPNRFSPKSPDKAHLNLHINSLELGDSAVYFCASSQTGRYGGYIFGSGTRLTVV.

This clonotype was observed many times. The chain uses TRBV6-1 and TRBJ2-1; 10 bases fit TRBD2. V lost 9 bases, J lost 4 bases, and 6 bases stayed unmatched. The CDR3 length is 14 residues. Germline loops: CDR1 MNHNS, CDR2 SASEGT. The CDR3 nucleotides are TGTGCCAGTCTTCCTAGCGGGGGATACAATGAGCAGTTCTTC. Its protein product is CASLPSGGYNEQFF.

J is TRBJ2-1 and V is TRBV24-1, with 8 positions matching TRBD1. The CDR3 runs 12 residues. The germline CDR1 and CDR2 sequences are KGHDR and SFDVKD. Trimming took 3 bases from V and 12 from J; bases not matched to a gene: 3. The CDR3 DNA sequence: TGTGCCACCAGTGATCGCGACAGGGGGCAGTTCTTC. It encodes CATSDRDRGQFF.

The J gene is TRBJ1-2, the V gene TRBV19; 9 bases are a match to TRBD1. Germline V gene sequence: CDR1 LNHDA, CDR2 SQIVND (reference sequence). J lost 8 bases, V lost 1 base, and 5 bases had no gene match. CDR3 length equals 14 residues. The CDR3: CASSIAQGARGYTF. The CDR3 DNA is TGTGCCAGTAGTATAGCACAGGGGGCGAGGGGCTACACCTTC.

The V call is TRBV18, the J call TRBJ2-1; D perhaps matches TRBD1 (6 bases). Germline assignment: CDR1 KGHSH and CDR2 LQKENI. V lost 3 bases to trimming and J lost 15 bases, with 12 bases between them. This CDR3 has 11 residues. For the CDR3, the DNA is TGTGCCAGCTCACCGAGTCAGGGGCGGTTCTTC. This translates into CASSPSQGRFF. The variable domain in full, with the rest retrieved from reference TRBV18 and TRBJ2-1, is NAGVMQNPRHLVRRRGQEARLRCSPMKGHSHVYWYRQLPEEGLKFMVYLQKENIIDESGMPKERFSAEFPKEGPSILRIQQVVRGDSAAYFCASSPSQGRFFGPGTRLTVL.

The V gene is TRBV2, the J gene TRBJ2-1, with 14 bases fitting TRBD2. V was clipped by 6 bases and J by 0 bases; unmatched bases: 13. The CDR3 sequence is 20 residues long. Germline CDR1 reads SNHLY; CDR2 reads FYNNEI. CDR3 loop: CASRGTPGLAGAGSYNEQFF. The CDR3 bases are TGTGCCAGCAGGGGGACACCGGGACTAGCGGGAGCCGGCTCCTACAATGAGCAGTTCTTC.

This clonotype is medium-sized (0.01 to 0.1%) within its sample. The chain employs TRBV2 and TRBJ2-7, with TRBD2 identical over 12 bases. V dropped 6 bases and J dropped 2; count of bases not matched to a gene: 5. The CDR3 spans 15 residues. CDR1 is SNHLY, CDR2 FYNNEI, per germline. The CDR3 DNA reads as TGTGCCAGCAGGGAGTCTAGCGGGAGGGCCTACGAGCAGTACTTC. This encodes CASRESSGRAYEQYF.

V usage is TRBV10-3 and J usage is TRBJ1-2, with D uncertain. Germline values: CDR1 ENHRY, CDR2 SYGVKD. Trimming cost V 4 bases and J 0 bases, with 3 bases left between them. The length of the CDR3 is 12 residues. For the CDR3, the DNA is TGTGCCATCAGTGGGGCTAACTATGGCTACACCTTC. This codes for CAISGANYGYTF.

To note about this clonotype: This may stem from a read error, because a much larger clone lies one nucleotide away. The conserved phenylalanine or tryptophan normally closing the CDR3 is absent here, so this likely arose from a read error. This chain connects TRBV3-1 to TRBJ2-2; D is unresolved. This CDR3 is built from 14 residues. CDR1 is LGHDT, CDR2 YNNKEL, per germline (reference sequence). Between the trimmed V and J ends, which lost 0 bases and 6 bases, there was a span of 8 bases. CDR3: CASSQEVSSGELFY. For the CDR3, the DNA is TGTGCCAGCAGCCAAGAGGTCTCATCCGGGGAGCTGTTTTAT.

This clonotype was found many times. The V gene is TRBV19, the J gene TRBJ1-2; TRBD1 aligns across 8 bases. This CDR3 has 13 amino acids. The V segment lost 5 bases and the J segment 6 bases; nucleotides outside the gene matches: 5. Germline V gene data show CDR1 as LNHDA and CDR2 as SQIVND (reference sequence). The CDR3 sequence is CASSETGANGYTF. The CDR3, as DNA: TGTGCCAGTAGTGAGACAGGGGCGAATGGCTACACCTTC. Looking up the rest from reference TRBV19 and TRBJ1-2 gives the full variable domain: DGGITQSPKYLFRKEGQNVTLSCEQNLNHDAMYWYRQDPGQGLRLIYYSQIVNDFQKGDIAEGYSVSREKKESFPLTVTSAQKNPTAFYLCASSETGANGYTFGSGTRLTVV.

The chain uses TRBV12-3 or TRBV12-4 and TRBJ1-3; 7 nucleotides align to TRBD1. Unmatched junction bases numbered 13, after V lost 6 bases and J lost 8 bases. The CDR3 is made up of 15 amino acids. This CDR3 is CASSPGQVDGYTIYF. In nucleotides, the CDR3 is TGTGCCAGCAGCCCTGGACAGGTCGATGGCTACACCATATATTTT.

This clonotype counts as medium-sized. The V gene is TRBV15, the J gene TRBJ2-1; either TRBD1 or TRBD2 may supply D (5 bases each). Germline assignment: CDR1 LNHNV and CDR2 YYDKDF (reference sequence). The length of the CDR3 is 14 residues. The ends were cut back, 6 bases at V and 6 bases at J, with 15 bases in the middle. CDR3 sequence reads: CATREGSKSNEQFF. The CDR3 DNA reads as TGTGCCACCAGAGAGGGGTCCAAGTCCAATGAGCAGTTCTTC.

The chain joins TRBV2 to TRBJ2-2; 10 bases are a match to TRBD2. The CDR3 spans 13 residues. J gave up 7 bases and V 6 bases, and 2 bases lay outside the gene matches. CDR1 and CDR2 from the germline V gene are SNHLY and FYNNEI. As DNA, the CDR3 is TGTGCCAGCAGCGGGACTAGCGTCGGGGAGCTGTTTTTT. Encoded protein: CASSGTSVGELFF.

This clonotype is medium-sized (0.01 to 0.1%). The chain employs TRBV5-6 and TRBJ1-4, with D unclear. Germline lookup yields CDR1 SGHDT and CDR2 YYEEEE. Trimming shortened V by 3 bases and J by 8 bases, and 5 bases separated the two germline ends. This CDR3 has 11 residues. CDR3 residues: CASSSGEKLFF. The DNA for the CDR3 is TGTGCCAGCAGCTCGGGAGAAAAACTGTTTTTT.

This chain links TRBV5-1 with TRBJ2-7; D is perhaps TRBD2 (5 bases). CDR3 length: 14 residues. V lost 2 bases and J lost 0, with 9 bases in between. The germline V gene has CDR1 SGHRS and CDR2 YFSETQ. The CDR3 here is CASSFSESSYEQYF. CDR3 nucleotide sequence: TGCGCCAGCAGCTTTAGCGAAAGCTCCTACGAGCAGTACTTC.

The chain combines TRBV4-2 with TRBJ2-1, with TRBD2 matching 10 bases. Germline V lookup: CDR1 LGHNA, CDR2 YNFKEQ. Trimming cost V 8 bases and J 8 bases; bases outside gene matches: 21. The CDR3 spans 18 residues. CDR3 amino acids: CASSYQFSGRAQKDEQFF. Here the CDR3 DNA reads TGTGCCAGCTCTTACCAGTTCAGCGGGAGGGCCCAGAAGGATGAGCAGTTCTTC.

V usage is TRBV20-1 and J usage is TRBJ1-1; the D is unclear. The CDR3 is 16 residues long. Germline CDR1 and CDR2: DFQATT and SNEGSKA (reference sequence). Trimming took 3 bases from V and 3 from J, leaving 20 bases between them. This CDR3 is CSASPAGSLLYTEAFF. The CDR3 DNA reads TGCAGTGCTAGTCCCGCGGGAAGTTTATTGTACACTGAAGCTTTCTTT.

By share, this clonotype counts as medium-sized (0.01 to 0.1%). This rearrangement joins TRBV6-6 to TRBJ1-2; D not certain. CDR1 MNHNY and CDR2 SVGAGI come from the germline V gene (reference sequence). This CDR3 contains 14 residues. The V gene lost 4 bases and the J gene lost 6 bases, with 15 bases spanning the gap. This CDR3 is CASSLDPMVHGYTF. The DNA of the CDR3 is TGTGCCAGCAGTTTGGACCCCATGGTCCATGGCTACACCTTC.

This clonotype was recorded only once. The chain couples TRBV27 to TRBJ2-7; no reliable D call. This CDR3 comprises 15 residues. V was cut by 6 bases and J by 2 bases, with 17 bases left in between. Germline-derived CDR1 and CDR2 are MNHEY and SMNVEV (reference sequence). The DNA of the CDR3 is TGTGCCAGCAGACTCGCAGGCGACGCTACCTACGAGCAGTACTTC. It specifies CASRLAGDATYEQYF.

This clonotype was seen repeatedly, ten times or more. CDR3 residues: CASSLGNEQFF. CDR3 bases: TGTGCCAGCAGTTTGGGTAATGAGCAGTTCTTC. J is TRBJ2-1 and V is TRBV28; D call uncertain. This CDR3 is built from 11 residues. Trimming removed 3 bases from V and 7 bases from J, with 4 bases in between. Germline values: CDR1 MDHEN, CDR2 SYDVKM. Supplemented by reference TRBV28 and TRBJ2-1, the full variable domain reads DVKVTQSSRYLVKRTGEKVFLECVQDMDHENMFWYRQDPGLGLRLIYFSYDVKMKEKGDIPEGYSVSREKKERFSLILESASTNQTSMYLCASSLGNEQFFGPGTRLTVL.

For this clonotype: This sequence may be a read error, since a much larger clone differs from it by one base. Because it lacks the conserved phenylalanine or tryptophan at the end, this CDR3 is likely a read error. The chain is built from TRBV6-2 or TRBV6-3 and TRBJ2-2; 11 bases align to TRBD2. Per germline, CDR1 MNHEY and CDR2 SVGEGT. V was clipped by 6 bases and J by 5 bases; unmatched bases: 2. The CDR3 covers 14 residues. CDR3 region: CASRGTSGTGELFV. The CDR3 coding sequence is TGTGCCAGCAGGGGGACTAGCGGAACCGGGGAGCTGTTTGTT.